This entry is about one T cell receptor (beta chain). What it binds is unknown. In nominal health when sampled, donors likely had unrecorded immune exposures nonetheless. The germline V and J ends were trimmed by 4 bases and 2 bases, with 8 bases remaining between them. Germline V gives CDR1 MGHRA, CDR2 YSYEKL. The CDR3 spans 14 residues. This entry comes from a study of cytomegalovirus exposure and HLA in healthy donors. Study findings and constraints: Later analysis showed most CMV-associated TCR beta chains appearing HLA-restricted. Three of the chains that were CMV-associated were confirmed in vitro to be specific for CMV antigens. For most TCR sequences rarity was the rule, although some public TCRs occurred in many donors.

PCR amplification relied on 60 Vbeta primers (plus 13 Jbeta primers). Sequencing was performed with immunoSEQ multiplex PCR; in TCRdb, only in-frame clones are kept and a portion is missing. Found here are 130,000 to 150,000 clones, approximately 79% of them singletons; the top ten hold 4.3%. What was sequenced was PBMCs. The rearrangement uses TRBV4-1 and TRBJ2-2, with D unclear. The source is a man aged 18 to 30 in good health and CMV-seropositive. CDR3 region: CASSPIKNTGELFF. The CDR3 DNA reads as TGCGCCAGCAGCCCTATAAAAAACACCGGGGAGCTGTTTTTT.